Reported below is one T cell receptor (beta chain). Measured with immunoSEQ multiplex PCR; TCRdb has only the in-frame clones, and not every one. The sample lists fewer than 120,000 clones; about nine tenths were seen once. The data belong to a study of T cell responses to AZD1222 COVID-19 vaccine. Germline V gives CDR1 SGHRS, CDR2 YFSETQ. The CDR3 is 16 residues long. The V and J ends lost 4 bases and 0 bases respectively, with 13 bases between them. V and J are TRBV5-1 and TRBJ1-4; D perhaps matches TRBD1 (5 bases). The source was peripheral blood, collected on day 0 of AZD1222 vaccination. The clonotype was recovered from an adult in good health. The CDR3 DNA reads as TGCGCCAGCAGCGCCGGGGACTATCCAACTAATGAAAAACTGTTTTTT. Its protein is CASSAGDYPTNEKLFF.